This TCR beta chain was sequenced during a study of Ad26.COV2.S vaccination and SARS-CoV-2 variants. Whole-study findings and limits: Post-vaccination spike-specific CD8+ and CD4+ T cell responses reportedly had substantial breadth.

Germline lookup yields CDR1 SGDLS and CDR2 YYNGEE. Trimming pared 1 base from V and 6 bases from J, leaving 8 bases between. CDR3 length: 14 amino acids. The sample's treatment: roughly 18 received Ad26.COV2.S at low or high dose, single or two shots; five or six received placebo; per-sample allocation not given. Sampling was done on day 63 after the first vaccine or placebo injection. Points on this clone: Its antigen is currently unknown.

Clones were sequenced by immunoSEQ multiplex PCR, and TCRdb holds only the in-frame ones, with some missing. This sample yields about 280,000 clones, of which about 90% are seen a single time; less than 3.5% belongs to the top ten. The sequencing here drew on peripheral blood, taken in a trial of Ad26.COV2.S vaccine versus placebo. This clonotype was obtained from a person aged 18-60 years who received the Ad26.COV2.S COVID-19 vaccine or a placebo. V usage is TRBV9 and J usage is TRBJ1-6; D ambiguous. CDR3 in amino acids: CASSVSVANSPLHF. The CDR3 DNA reads TGTGCCAGCAGCGTATCGGTGGCTAATTCACCCCTCCACTTT.